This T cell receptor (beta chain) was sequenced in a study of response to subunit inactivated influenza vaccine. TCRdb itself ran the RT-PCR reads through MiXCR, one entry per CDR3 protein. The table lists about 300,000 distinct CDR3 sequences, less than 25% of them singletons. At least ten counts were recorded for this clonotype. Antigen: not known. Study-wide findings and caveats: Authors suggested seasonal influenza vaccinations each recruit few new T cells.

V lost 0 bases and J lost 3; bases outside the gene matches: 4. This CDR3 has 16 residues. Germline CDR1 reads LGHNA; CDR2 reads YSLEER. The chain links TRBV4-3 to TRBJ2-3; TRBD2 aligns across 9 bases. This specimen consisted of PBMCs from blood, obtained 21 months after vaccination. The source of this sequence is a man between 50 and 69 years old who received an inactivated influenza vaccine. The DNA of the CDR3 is TGCGCCAGCAGCCAAGAAGTGCTAGCGGGAACAGATACGCAGTATTTT. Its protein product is CASSQEVLAGTDTQYF.